This paragraph reports one TCR beta chain. Methods used by the authors: Researchers report that nucleated cell counts were estimated from reference gene primer amplification. Using immunoSEQ multiplex PCR, the repertoire was profiled, and TCRdb retains in-frame clones only, with some absent. The V and J calls and clone size come from that table; D and trimming were worked out from the DNA. The repertoire holds around 150,000 clones, with under 95% as singletons. The sample is drawn from a study of blood T cell repertoires in COVID-19. Study-wide background: Material from acute and convalescent COVID-19 was sourced from the United States, Italy and Spain. Sample material is recorded as cDNA or gDNA derived from T cells, B-cell-depleted T cells, or PBMCs.

Germline V gene sequence: CDR1 LNHNV, CDR2 YYDKDF (reference sequence). The CDR3 has 15 residues. The V gene end was trimmed by 2 bases and the J gene end by 6 bases; junction bases not matched to a gene: 5. The sequencing input was peripheral blood. The chain joins TRBV15 to TRBJ1-5; 9 positions match TRBD1. This TCR was sampled from a man between 60 and 75 years old with active or convalescent COVID-19. DNA of the CDR3: TGTGCCACCAGCAGACAGACAGGGGGGCTTCAGCCCCAGCATTTT. It specifies CATSRQTGGLQPQHF.